The 6 T cell receptor beta chains below were found in one sample sequenced in a study of blood T cell repertoires in COVID-19. Profiled with immunoSEQ multiplex PCR; TCRdb holds only in-frame clones, not every one. The sample lists about 150,000 clones; 75% to 90% were seen once. Sequences were obtained from peripheral blood. The source is a man aged 60-69 years with acute or convalescent COVID-19.

V gene TRBV7-6 combines with J gene TRBJ2-5; TRBD1 matches 10 bases. The CDR3 has 15 amino acids. The ends lost 0 bases at V and 5 bases at J; junction bases unmatched: 3. In germline, CDR1 is SGHVS, CDR2 FNYEAQ. In DNA form, the CDR3 reads TGTGCCAGCAGCTTAGCCGGGACAGGGGTCGAGACCCAGTACTTC. Its protein product is CASSLAGTGVETQYF. Drawing the rest from reference TRBV7-6 and TRBJ2-5, the complete variable domain is GAGVSQSPRYKVTKRGQDVALRCDPISGHVSLYWYRQALGQGPEFLTYFNYEAQQDKSGLPNDRFSAERPEGSISTLTIQRTEQRDSAMYRCASSLAGTGVETQYFGPGTRLLVL.

This chain links TRBV9 with TRBJ2-3; TRBD2 aligns across 7 bases. CDR3 size: 14 residues. V lost 3 bases, J lost 1 base, and 2 bases stayed unmatched. The V gene's germline CDR1 is SGDLS and CDR2 YYNGEE. CDR3: CASSGLAGTDTQYF. The CDR3 DNA is TGTGCCAGCAGCGGACTAGCCGGCACAGATACGCAGTATTTT. Using reference TRBV9 and TRBJ2-3 for the parts outside the CDR3, the full variable domain is DSGVTQTPKHLITATGQRVTLRCSPRSGDLSVYWYQQSLDQGLQFLIQYYNGEERAKGNILERFSAQQFPDLHSELNLSSLELGDSALYFCASSGLAGTDTQYFGPGTRLTVL.

The chain joins TRBV21-1 to TRBJ2-2; the DNA was not compared with TRBD2, the D call given in the table. TRBV21-1 has pseudogene status. The CDR3 length is 18 residues. The CDR3 bases are TGTGCCAGCAGCACACTAACCCAGCGGGAGAGATGGACCGGGGAGCTGTTTTTT. This encodes CASSTLTQRERWTGELFF.

V is TRBV28 and J is TRBJ2-1; D may be TRBD2 (6 bases). Deletions cut 4 bases from V and 5 bases from J, with 12 bases between. Germline V gene data show CDR1 as MDHEN and CDR2 as SYDVKM. The CDR3 has 14 residues. CDR3 in DNA: TGTGCCAGCAGTTGGGCGGGAACGGACAATGAGCAGTTCTTC. Translated, it gives CASSWAGTDNEQFF. Using reference TRBV28 and TRBJ2-1 for the parts outside the CDR3, the full variable domain is DVKVTQSSRYLVKRTGEKVFLECVQDMDHENMFWYRQDPGLGLRLIYFSYDVKMKEKGDIPEGYSVSREKKERFSLILESASTNQTSMYLCASSWAGTDNEQFFGPGTRLTVL.

The rearrangement uses TRBV7-2 and TRBJ2-5; weak D call: TRBD2 (6 bases). In germline, CDR1 is SGHTA, CDR2 FQGNSA. CDR3 size: 17 residues. Trimming removed 4 bases from V and 3 bases from J, with 21 bases in between. CDR3 amino acids: CASSSRDFGRAEETQYF. The CDR3 nucleotides are TGTGCCAGCAGCTCCCGGGACTTCGGCCGGGCCGAAGAGACCCAGTACTTC.

A word on this clone: The junction departs from germline at one end; a sequencing error may be responsible. This chain joins TRBV16 and TRBJ2-7, with TRBD2 matching 7 bases. The CDR3 sequence is 13 residues long. CDR1 and CDR2 from the germline V gene are KGHSY and FQNENV. This CDR3 is CASSQTASGAPVF. Here the CDR3 DNA reads TGTGCCAGCAGCCAGACGGCTAGCGGCGCTCCGGTTTTC. The full variable domain, in which reference TRBV16 and TRBJ2-7 provide the parts outside the CDR3, is GEEVAQTPKHLVRGEGQKAKLYCAPIKGHSYVFWYQQVLKNEFKFLISFQNENVFDETGMPKERFSAKCLPNSPCSLEIQATKLEDSAVYFCASSQTASGAPVFGPGTRLTVT.